A selection of T cell receptor beta chains follows, all from one sample in a study of cytomegalovirus exposure and HLA in healthy donors. Sequencing used immunoSEQ multiplex PCR; TCRdb keeps in-frame clones, though not all of them. This table holds 90,000 to 130,000 clones, roughly 80% found once. The sequenced material came from PBMCs. These receptors originate from a man aged 30 to 45 in good health and CMV-seropositive. Both conserved end residues are part of each CDR3. The D gene is left open where the match is weak. Where a row states a size, it is once, few, many or the class of an expanded clone; other rows omit it.

d_gene	v_gene	abundance	j_gene	CDR3nt	CDR3aa
-	TRBV6-6	-	TRBJ2-5	TGTGCCAGCAGTCGGACACGGATGGGAGAGACCCAGTACTTC	CASSRTRMGETQYF
TRBD2	TRBV5-1	once	TRBJ2-3	TGCGCCAGCAGCTTGGACCCCCGCGCAGCGGGGGGCACAGATACGCAGTATTTT	CASSLDPRAAGGTDTQYF
-	TRBV6-6	medium-sized	TRBJ2-4	TGTGCCAGCTTTGCCGGGGGAGCCAAAAACATTCAGTACTTC	CASFAGGAKNIQYF
TRBD1	TRBV2	-	TRBJ2-7	TGTGCCAGCAGTAGGGACAGGGAAAGTCCCTACGAGCAGTACTTC	CASSRDRESPYEQYF
TRBD1	TRBV7-3	-	TRBJ1-2	TGTGCCAGCAGCCCTACAGGGGACTATGGCTACACCTTC	CASSPTGDYGYTF
-	TRBV18	-	TRBJ2-5	TGTGCCAGCTCACCTACAGGGCAAGAGACCCAGTACTTC	CASSPTGQETQYF
-	TRBV21-1	-	TRBJ2-7	TGTGCCAGCAGCAAAGGGAGACAGGGACCTTTATACTCCTACGAGCAGTACTTC	CASSKGRQGPLYSYEQYF
-	TRBV7-3	-	TRBJ1-1	TGTGCCAGCAGCTTAAATGCCGGGTACACTGAAGCTTTCTTT	CASSLNAGYTEAFF
-	TRBV4-2	-	TRBJ1-6	TGTGCCAGCAGCCAAGATTTGGCAGGGGCCAATAATTCACCCCTCCACTTT	CASSQDLAGANNSPLHF
-	TRBV5-1	-	TRBJ1-2	TGCGCCAGCAGCACTGGGGGGGATCTGACTAACTATGGCTACACCTTC	CASSTGGDLTNYGYTF